This is a list of T cell receptor beta chains from one sample in a study of cytomegalovirus exposure and HLA in healthy donors. Libraries were prepared by immunoSEQ multiplex PCR; TCRdb keeps only in-frame clonotypes and omits some of them. The sample carries 130,000 or so clones, roughly 79% recorded once. The sequenced material came from PBMCs. Every receptor here comes from a woman aged 40 to 50 in good health and CMV-seronegative. CDR3s include the opening cysteine and the closing phenylalanine or tryptophan. The D gene is left open where the match is weak. Some rows have no size entry. The others give once, few or many, or a class for an expanded clone.

>.|TRBV5-1|few|TRBJ1-4|13
CASSLEGGWKLFF
TGCGCCAGCAGCTTGGAGGGGGGGTGGAAACTGTTTTTT
>.|TRBV25-1|.|TRBJ2-4|16
CASSGGEGGAKNIQYF
TGTGCCAGCAGTGGAGGGGAGGGGGGTGCCAAAAACATTCAGTACTTC
>.|TRBV7-3|once|TRBJ2-5|12
CASSQNQGTQYF
TGTGCCAGCAGCCAGAACCAGGGGACCCAGTACTTC
>TRBD1|TRBV19|once|TRBJ2-7|15
CASSGRPGQGYEQYF
TGTGCCAGTAGCGGAAGACCGGGACAGGGCTACGAGCAGTACTTC
>.|TRBV21-1|once|TRBJ2-3|20
CASSFHIPGLAGETTDTQYF
TGTGCCAGCAGCTTCCATATCCCGGGACTAGCGGGAGAGACTACAGATACGCAGTATTTT
>TRBD1|TRBV19|.|TRBJ1-2|14
CASSMGQGGYGYTF
TGTGCCAGTAGTATGGGACAGGGAGGCTATGGCTACACCTTC
>TRBD2|TRBV4-3|.|TRBJ2-2|19
CASSQDVLADHGYTGELFF
TGCGCCAGCAGCCAAGATGTACTAGCGGACCATGGGTACACCGGGGAGCTGTTTTTT
>TRBD2|TRBV10-1|few|TRBJ2-1|15
CASSREGPPYNEQFF
TGCGCCAGCAGCCGGGAGGGCCCTCCCTACAATGAGCAGTTCTTC
>TRBD1|TRBV6-4|few|TRBJ1-2|14
CASSAGTDNYGYTF
TGTGCCAGCAGCGCCGGGACAGATAACTATGGCTACACCTTC
>TRBD2|TRBV11-2|.|TRBJ2-3|19
CASSLKEGLAGARATTQYF
TGTGCCAGCAGCTTAAAAGAGGGACTAGCGGGAGCTCGTGCAACAACGCAGTATTTT
>.|TRBV18|.|TRBJ1-1|16
CASSPLGGAHDTEAFF
TGTGCCAGCTCACCCCTGGGGGGGGCGCATGACACTGAAGCTTTCTTT
>.|TRBV5-1|.|TRBJ2-5|13
CASSLSGGETQYF
TGCGCCAGCAGCCTTAGCGGTGGAGAGACCCAGTACTTC
>.|TRBV19|few|TRBJ1-5|15
CASSRGGHLSQPQHF
TGTGCCAGTAGCCGGGGGGGGCATCTGAGTCAGCCCCAGCATTTT
>TRBD2|TRBV7-2|.|TRBJ2-2|17
CASSLWGSGLNTGELFF
TGTGCCAGCAGCTTATGGGGTAGCGGGTTGAACACCGGGGAGCTGTTTTTT
>TRBD1|TRBV4-1|few|TRBJ1-5|15
CASSQDRTGGQPQHF
TGCGCCAGCAGCCAAGACCGTACAGGGGGTCAGCCCCAGCATTTT
>.|TRBV30|.|TRBJ1-5|13
CAWNQGPHQPQHF
TGTGCCTGGAATCAGGGCCCTCATCAGCCCCAGCATTTT
>TRBD1|TRBV27|.|TRBJ1-1|18
CASSLDNRGRWLNTEAFF
TGTGCCAGCAGTTTAGATAACAGGGGTAGGTGGTTGAACACTGAAGCTTTCTTT
>.|TRBV13|.|TRBJ1-1|14
CASSLYGWVTEAFF
TGTGCCAGCAGCTTATACGGGTGGGTCACTGAAGCTTTCTTT
>TRBD1|TRBV4-2|.|TRBJ2-1|15
CASSSGQGGHNEQFF
TGTGCCAGCAGCTCCGGACAGGGGGGCCACAATGAGCAGTTCTTC
>TRBD2|TRBV18|once|TRBJ2-1|16
CASSSTSDGPNNEQFF
TGTGCCAGCTCGTCAACTAGCGACGGACCGAACAATGAGCAGTTCTTC
>TRBD1|TRBV7-9|.|TRBJ1-2|15
CASSPQGVGIYGYTF
TGTGCCAGCAGCCCTCAGGGGGTAGGGATCTATGGCTACACCTTC
>.|TRBV6-6|few|TRBJ2-5|11
CASTPGETQYF
TGTGCCAGCACCCCCGGAGAGACCCAGTACTTC
>TRBD1|TRBV10-3|.|TRBJ2-3|15
CAISINRGSIDTQYF
TGTGCCATCAGTATAAACAGGGGATCTATAGATACGCAGTATTTT